These 21 T cell receptor beta chains share one sample of origin, sequenced in a study of T cells after yellow fever vaccination (dated by TCRdb to between 2017 and 2020). Libraries were prepared through 5' RACE. The instrument given in TCRdb is Illumina NovaSeq 6000. TCRdb cleaned the public reads at Q25 with fastp, built clones with MiXCR and kept in-frame beta chains. Each entry merges the rows of one CDR3 protein and shows their most common DNA and genes. The sample table shows more than 45,000 distinct CDR3 sequences, and approximately 6% are seen once. The ten largest make up 25% to 40% of the sample. Explained via the paper, the treatment or condition label denotes: live attenuated yellow fever vaccine strain. The input for sequencing was PBMCs, either bulk or a sorted T-cell subset (CD4+, CD8+, memory, or dextramer-sorted; not recorded which), taken on the day of the yellow fever booster vaccination. These receptor sequences come from a man aged 18 to 29 who received the YFV17D yellow fever vaccine.

In its sample, this clonotype was seen a few times. The chain couples TRBV3-1 to TRBJ2-7; D might be TRBD2 (6 bases). Germline CDR1 is LGHDT and CDR2 is YNNKEL (reference sequence). CDR3 length: 17 amino acids. Trimming pared 0 bases from V and 3 bases from J, leaving 18 bases between. The DNA of the CDR3 is TGTGCCAGCAGCCAAGAAGCCCTAGCTAGGAGGGACTACGAGCAGTACTTC. The encoded protein is CASSQEALARRDYEQYF.

This sequence joins TRBV6-5 and TRBJ2-2; 8 bases match TRBD2. The CDR3 loop spans 16 amino acids. The junction had 9 bases not matched to a gene; V was cut back by 5 bases and J by 4 bases. CDR1 MNHEY and CDR2 SVGAGI come from the germline V gene. The CDR3 nucleotides read TGTGCCAGCAGTCGAGGGACTAGTCGGCGCACCGGGGAGCTGTTTTTT. Its protein product is CASSRGTSRRTGELFF.

The sample holds many counts of this clonotype. This sequence joins TRBV11-2 and TRBJ1-1; no firm D call. Trimming left V 1 base short and J 4 bases short, with 10 bases between. CDR1 SGHAT and CDR2 FQNNGV come from the germline V gene. The CDR3 is made up of 14 amino acids. CDR3 sequence: CASSLGGLGTEAFF. CDR3 bases: TGTGCCAGCAGCTTAGGGGGATTGGGCACTGAAGCTTTCTTT.

This clonotype was seen repeatedly, ten times or more. The CDR3 spells CASSPGAGGLYEQYF. The CDR3 DNA follows: TGTGCCAGCAGCCCTGGAGCGGGGGGCCTCTACGAGCAGTACTTC. The J gene is TRBJ2-7, the V gene TRBV7-3; the match to TRBD2 covers 9 bases. Germline lookup yields CDR1 SGHTA and CDR2 FQGTGA. This CDR3 comprises 15 residues. J was trimmed by 3 bases and V by 5 bases; bases with no gene match: 8. The whole variable domain, filled in from reference TRBV7-3 and TRBJ2-7, reads GAGVSQTPSNKVTEKGKYVELRCDPISGHTALYWYRQSLGQGPEFLIYFQGTGAADDSGLPNDRFFAVRPEGSVSTLKIQRTERGDSAVYLCASSPGAGGLYEQYFGPGTRLTVT.

This clonotype showed up many times. The chain is built from TRBV20-1 and TRBJ2-7; a weak D match, TRBD2 (5 bases). The CDR3 runs to 12 residues. V lost 0 bases to trimming and J lost 3 bases, with 6 bases between them. The germline CDR1 and CDR2 sequences are DFQATT and SNEGSKA (reference sequence). CDR3 nucleotide sequence: TGCAGTGCTAGAGAACGGGGCTACGAGCAGTACTTC. This codes for CSARERGYEQYF.

This clonotype showed up just a few times. This chain connects TRBV25-1 to TRBJ2-7, with TRBD1 as a possible D gene (6 bases). Trimming left V 1 base short and J 7 bases short, with 14 bases between. The germline V gene encodes CDR1 MGHDK and CDR2 SYGVNS. There are 14 residues in the CDR3. CDR3: CASSESQGSREQYF. The DNA for the CDR3 is TGTGCCAGCAGTGAATCCCAGGGGTCTAGGGAGCAGTACTTC.

This clonotype showed up just a few times. This rearrangement joins TRBV7-2 to TRBJ1-5; the D gene is possibly TRBD1 (6 bases). The germline gives CDR1 SGHTA, CDR2 FQGNSA. CDR3 length equals 13 residues. Trimming cost V 1 base and J 9 bases, with 10 bases left between them. CDR3 region: CASSLETQGPQHF. CDR3 nucleotides: TGTGCCAGCAGCTTAGAAACACAGGGGCCCCAGCATTTT.

Many counts were recorded for this clonotype. The chain has TRBV6-5 and TRBJ2-7; the match to TRBD1 covers 10 bases. The junction had 3 bases not matched to a gene; V was cut back by 5 bases and J by 5 bases. Looked up from germline, CDR1 is MNHEY and CDR2 is SVGAGI. This CDR3 is 13 amino acids long. The CDR3 DNA reads TGTGCCAGCAGTCCGGGACAGGGGAACGAGCAGTACTTC. Residues: CASSPGQGNEQYF.

This clonotype occurred many times. The V call is TRBV29-1, the J call TRBJ1-1, with D perhaps TRBD1 (5 bases). Germline CDR1 SQVTM, CDR2 ANQGSEA. The CDR3 covers 14 residues. Trimming pared 1 base from V and 4 bases from J, leaving 13 bases between. CDR3 protein: CSVEVGGGFTEAFF. The CDR3 nucleotides read TGCAGCGTTGAAGTCGGGGGAGGGTTCACTGAAGCTTTCTTT. The whole variable domain, filled in from reference TRBV29-1 and TRBJ1-1, reads SAVISQKPSRDICQRGTSLTIQCQVDSQVTMMFWYRQQPGQSLTLIATANQGSEATYESGFVIDKFPISRPNLTFSTLTVSNMSPEDSSIYLCSVEVGGGFTEAFFGQGTRLTVV.

The V gene is TRBV7-9, the J gene TRBJ1-2; TRBD1 agrees at 8 bases. The CDR3 totals 13 residues. Trimming removed 5 bases from V and 8 bases from J; junction bases left unmatched: 7. The germline gives CDR1 SEHNR, CDR2 FQNEAQ (reference sequence). The CDR3 is CASSPGGTRGYTF. CDR3 nucleotide sequence: TGTGCCAGCAGCCCAGGGGGCACGCGAGGCTACACCTTC.

This clonotype came up many times. The chain carries TRBV5-1 and TRBJ2-2; 8 positions match TRBD2. Germline V gene lookup returns CDR1 SGHRS and CDR2 YFSETQ. CDR3 length: 17 residues. V shed 0 bases and J 4 bases; nucleotides not matched to a gene: 8. The CDR3 nucleotides read TGCGCCAGCAGCTTGGCCCCAGCGGGAGCCGGCACCGGGGAGCTGTTTTTT. It encodes CASSLAPAGAGTGELFF.

This clonotype has just a few counts. This sequence joins TRBV5-5 and TRBJ1-1; no clear D. Deletions cut 2 bases from V and 0 bases from J, with 11 bases between. The length of the CDR3 is 15 residues. Germline loops: CDR1 SGHKS, CDR2 YYEKEE (reference sequence). CDR3: CASSLIGSMNTEAFF. The CDR3 DNA sequence: TGTGCCAGCAGCTTAATCGGCAGCATGAACACTGAAGCTTTCTTT. The full variable domain, rest sourced from reference TRBV5-5 and TRBJ1-1, is DAGVTQSPTHLIKTRGQQVTLRCSPISGHKSVSWYQQVLGQGPQFIFQYYEKEERGRGNFPDRFSARQFPNYSSELNVNALLLGDSALYLCASSLIGSMNTEAFFGQGTRLTVV.

This clonotype occurred many times. The chain has TRBV7-9 and TRBJ2-1, with 9 bases aligning to TRBD1. The junction had 12 bases not matched to a gene; V was cut back by 5 bases and J by 10 bases. Germline values: CDR1 SEHNR, CDR2 FQNEAQ (reference sequence). CDR3 length equals 15 residues. For the CDR3, the DNA is TGTGCCAGCAGCGACACAGGGGGCGTATACCCCGAGCAGTTCTTC. Translating gives CASSDTGGVYPEQFF. The whole variable domain, filled in from reference TRBV7-9 and TRBJ2-1, reads DTGVSQNPRHKITKRGQNVTFRCDPISEHNRLYWYRQTLGQGPEFLTYFQNEAQLEKSRLLSDRFSAERPKGSFSTLEIQRTEQGDSAMYLCASSDTGGVYPEQFFGPGTRLTVL.

This clonotype came up many times. The J gene is TRBJ2-5, the V gene TRBV7-6; tentative D call: TRBD2 (5 bases). This CDR3 is built from 16 residues. Germline V gene lookup returns CDR1 SGHVS and CDR2 FNYEAQ. Trimming cost V 0 bases and J 4 bases, with 15 bases left between them. CDR3 nucleotide sequence: TGTGCCAGCAGCTTAGCGCTCCGTGGAGGAGGAGAGACCCAGTACTTC. It encodes CASSLALRGGGETQYF.

This clonotype was observed at least ten times. J is TRBJ2-2 and V is TRBV7-6; D uncertain. Germline CDR1 is SGHVS and CDR2 is FNYEAQ. V lost 5 bases and J lost 5, with 9 bases in between. The CDR3 covers 13 residues. CDR3 sequence: CASSLELTGELFF. The CDR3 DNA follows: TGTGCCAGCAGCCTCGAATTAACCGGGGAGCTGTTTTTT.

The chain combines TRBV7-3 with TRBJ2-3; either TRBD1 or TRBD2 may supply D (7 bases each). V dropped 4 bases and J dropped 5 bases, with 16 bases sitting between them. This CDR3 contains 15 residues. The germline V gene has CDR1 SGHTA and CDR2 FQGTGA. CDR3 DNA sequence: TGTGCCAGCAGCTCCAGGGGGGGGGCGAGAGATACGCAGTATTTT. It codes for CASSSRGGARDTQYF.

This clonotype was seen repeatedly, ten times or more. The chain is built from TRBV4-1 and TRBJ2-1; D may be TRBD1 (6 bases). CDR1 is MGHRA and CDR2 is YSYEKL in the germline V gene. The CDR3 contains 16 residues. The ends were cut back, 4 bases at V and 7 bases at J, with 20 bases in the middle. The CDR3 reads CASSPPTGEFDNEQFF. In DNA form, the CDR3 reads TGCGCCAGCAGCCCGCCGACAGGAGAATTTGATAATGAGCAGTTCTTC.

This clonotype has a count of ten or more. The chain couples TRBV4-3 to TRBJ2-2; 8 bases fit TRBD2. Germline V gives CDR1 LGHNA, CDR2 YSLEER. V gave up 1 base and J gave up 1 base; unmatched junction bases: 5. There are 17 residues in the CDR3. The CDR3 reads CASSQVSGGENTGELFF. CDR3 DNA sequence: TGCGCCAGCAGCCAAGTATCCGGGGGGGAGAACACCGGGGAGCTGTTTTTT.

This clonotype occurred a few times. CDR3 nucleotide sequence: TGTGCCAGCAGTTACCGCCTCCCTCAGCCCCAGCATTTT. Encoded protein: CASSYRLPQPQHF. The genes are TRBV6-6 and TRBJ1-5; D is uncertain. This CDR3 contains 13 residues. CDR1 is MNHNY, CDR2 SVGAGI, per germline (reference sequence). Trimming cost V 2 bases and J 6 bases, with 8 bases left between them.

This clonotype was detected only a few times. The rearrangement links TRBV9 to TRBJ2-5, with D possibly being TRBD2 (6 bases). CDR3 size: 16 residues. The germline V gene has CDR1 SGDLS and CDR2 YYNGEE. Between the trimmed V and J ends, which lost 4 bases and 1 base, there was a span of 17 bases. The chain's CDR3 is CASSLVGGPSQETQYF. CDR3 in DNA: TGTGCCAGCAGCTTGGTGGGGGGACCTTCCCAAGAGACCCAGTACTTC.

This clonotype was recorded at least ten times. The chain uses TRBV4-1 and TRBJ2-3; D gene uncertain. With 1 base removed from V and 1 base from J, the gap between germline ends came to 6 bases. Germline V gives CDR1 MGHRA, CDR2 YSYEKL. The CDR3 covers 14 residues. The CDR3 nucleotides read TGCGCCAGCAGCCAAGGCCCCGGCACAGATACGCAGTATTTT. Encoded protein: CASSQGPGTDTQYF.